This record looks at one T cell receptor beta chain sequence and its context. Which antigen it targets is not known. No much larger clone is present one base from it, and per-base qualities are unavailable. This sample was included in a study of blood T cell repertoires in COVID-19 (dated by TCRdb to the early 2020s). Concerning the study at large: The collaborator samples originated in the United States, Italy and Spain and spanned the acute and convalescent phases of COVID-19. The prospective study material was composed of cDNA or gDNA derived from T cells, B-cell-depleted T cells, or PBMCs. Subjects who had been exposed to COVID-19, were actively infected with it, or had recovered from it provided the deeply sampled blood TCRbeta repertoires that made up the dataset. The repertoires were made available in a free public database intended to serve as a resource for research on the immune response to SARS-CoV-2. The samples were drawn from two sources: the first 160 participants of the ongoing ImmuneRACE study, and 1,000 to 1,500 subjects contributed by 6 global collaborators. A de-identified subject ID, COVID-19 status, age in years and sex were almost always included in the sample metadata. HLA class I and class II types, where available, came from metadata supplied by the sample provider rather than from assay-based typing.

The immunoSEQ Assay, a bias-controlled multiplex PCR, was used to amplify TCRbeta CDR3 regions from genomic DNA. As for how the authors treated the data: Nucleated cell counts per sample were estimated from amplification of reference gene primers within the assay. To quantify the absolute abundance of each unique TCRbeta CDR3 rearrangement, sequence reads were collapsed and filtered. For each sample, productive Simpson clonality was calculated as the square root of Simpson's diversity index over productive rearrangements. TCRdb's version of the immuneACCESS table is confined to in-frame rearrangements and falls short of the full clone set. An unresolved V gene accounts for under half of the shortfall where checked; the remainder is of unknown origin. The DNA gave D and trimming, while V, J and clone size come from that table. Across this sample there are 390,000 or so clones, with about nine tenths seen only once. The ten top clones hold more than 1.4% of the sample.

What the authors observed across the whole study: How much clinical and demographic metadata was included differed by source and by participant, and the metadata was provided uncurated.

The junction shows trimming of 7 bases on V and 6 bases on J, plus 16 bases between the germline ends. Reading the germline V gene (reference sequence) gives CDR1 SEHNR and CDR2 FQNEAQ. The CDR3 covers 13 residues, taking in both the cysteine and the phenylalanine. Left in the record is the CDR3 DNA by itself, 39 bases read in frame from the first base. Each collaborating institution followed its own protocols to collect whole blood in K2EDTA tubes. For TCRbeta analysis, collaborator samples were shipped as frozen whole blood, as isolated PBMCs, or as DNA extracted from either sample type. The sample comprised peripheral blood. The sequence derives from a woman aged 30 to 39 with active or convalescent COVID-19. The sequence is built from TRBV7-9 and TRBJ2-7; the D gene is possibly TRBD2, with 6 bases matching. CDR3 region: CASIPLGTSEQYF. The nucleotide sequence is given as TGTGCCAGCATCCCCTTGGGGACTTCCGAGCAGTACTTC.